This is a list of T cell receptor beta chains from one sample in a study of response to subunit inactivated influenza vaccine. Each CDR3 protein gets one entry after TCRdb re-called the RT-PCR reads with MiXCR. The sample yields more than 600,000 distinct CDR3 sequences, less than 20% seen once. The sample was PBMCs from blood, taken roughly 5 days after vaccination. These receptors were collected from a man aged 50 to 60 who received an inactivated influenza vaccine. The CDR3 runs from the conserved cysteine through the conserved F or W. D genes are given only for firm matches. Rows give clone size only sometimes, using once, few, many, or a class for an expanded clone.

J | D | size | V | DNA | CDR3
TRBJ2-1 | NA | many | TRBV19 | TGTGCCAGTAGTACCTTCCAGAGCTCCTACAATGAGCAGTTCTTC | CASSTFQSSYNEQFF
TRBJ1-6 | NA | NA | TRBV20-1 | TGCAGTGCTAGAGAGGACAGATATAATTCACCCCTCCACTTT | CSAREDRYNSPLHF
TRBJ1-4 | NA | few | TRBV12-3/TRBV12-4 | TGTGCCAGCAGGTCCTATTCTGAAAAACTGTTTTTT | CASRSYSEKLFF
TRBJ1-4 | NA | few | TRBV29-1 | TGCAGCGTTTCAGCTAATGAAAAACTGTTTTTT | CSVSANEKLFF
TRBJ2-1 | NA | few | TRBV20-1 | TGCAGTGCTAGAGGGACGGGAGACTCCTACAATGAGCAGTTCTTC | CSARGTGDSYNEQFF
TRBJ2-5 | TRBD1 | few | TRBV10-3 | TGTGCCATCAGTAAGACAGGGGAGGAGACCCAGTACTTC | CAISKTGEETQYF
TRBJ2-7 | NA | many | TRBV7-9 | TGTGCCAGCAGCTCCGGGACGTACGAGCAGTACTTC | CASSSGTYEQYF
TRBJ2-7 | TRBD1 | once | TRBV7-9 | TGTGCCAGCAGCCCCCGGGACAGCCACTACGAGCAGTACTTC | CASSPRDSHYEQYF
TRBJ2-1 | TRBD2 | NA | TRBV4-2 | TGTGCCAGCAGCCAAATTATATTGGCGGGAGGGTCTGAGCAGTTCTTC | CASSQIILAGGSEQFF
TRBJ2-3 | NA | few | TRBV20-1 | TGCAGTGCTAGGGTGTTCGTAGCGGAAGATTTCACAGATACGCAGTATTTT | CSARVFVAEDFTDTQYF
TRBJ2-7 | NA | few | TRBV28 | TGTGCCAGCAGTTTATGGGGGCAGTCTAACCCCCCCAGGGACTTC | CASSLWGQSNPPRDF
TRBJ2-3 | NA | NA | TRBV12-5 | TGTGCTAGCCTTACGCAGTATTTT | CASLTQYF
TRBJ2-1 | TRBD2 | NA | TRBV7-9 | TGTGCCAGCAGCTTACGGACTAGCGGGTTAAATGAGCAGTTCTTC | CASSLRTSGLNEQFF
TRBJ2-5 | NA | NA | TRBV20-1 | TGCAGTGCTAGAGTGATGGGGGGAGAGACCCAGTACTTC | CSARVMGGETQYF
TRBJ2-7 | NA | NA | TRBV7-2 | TGTGCCAGCAGCCCGGAGGGAAGGCCCGCAGGCGAGCAGTACTTC | CASSPEGRPAGEQYF
TRBJ1-6 | NA | few | TRBV12-3/TRBV12-4 | TGTGCCAGCAGTTATTCCAGTTCCAATTCACCCCTCCACTTT | CASSYSSSNSPLHF
TRBJ2-1 | NA | NA | TRBV6-5 | TGTGCCAGCAGTTCTCGCCGCTCCTACAATGAGCAGTTCTTC | CASSSRRSYNEQFF
TRBJ2-3 | NA | many | TRBV10-3 | TGTGCCATCAGGAAGCGGACTCAATACCACACAGATACGCAGTATTTT | CAIRKRTQYHTDTQYF
TRBJ1-3 | TRBD1 | NA | TRBV5-5 | TGTGCCAGCAGCATAGGGACAGGGAGGATTGCTGGAAACACCATATATTTT | CASSIGTGRIAGNTIYF
TRBJ2-1 | NA | many | TRBV15 | TGTGCCACCAGCAGGCAAGCGAGAGGGAATGAGCAGTTCTTC | CATSRQARGNEQFF
TRBJ2-3 | NA | many | TRBV20-1 | TGCAGTGCTAGAGGGCAAACTAGCACAGATACGCAGTATTTT | CSARGQTSTDTQYF
TRBJ2-3 | TRBD2 | NA | TRBV7-9 | TGTGCCAGCAGCCCCCCATGGTTAGCGGGAGGCGCAGATACGCAGTATTTT | CASSPPWLAGGADTQYF
TRBJ2-7 | NA | few | TRBV10-3 | TGTGCCATCAGTGAGTCTCTACTGAGACTAGGGTTCTACGAGCAGTACTTC | CAISESLLRLGFYEQYF
TRBJ2-7 | TRBD1 | NA | TRBV5-1 | TGCGCCAGCAGCGCAGGGACAGGAGGCGGACCGCAGTACTTC | CASSAGTGGGPQYF
TRBJ1-1 | TRBD1 | NA | TRBV7-9 | TGTGCCAGCAGCCCTCTGACAGGGACCAAGGAAGCTTTCTTT | CASSPLTGTKEAFF
TRBJ1-6 | NA | NA | TRBV5-5 | TGTGCCAGCAGCTTGGAACAGGTCCTGAATTCACCCCTCCACTTT | CASSLEQVLNSPLHF
TRBJ2-2 | NA | NA | TRBV4-1 | TGCGCCAGCAGCCTCGGACGGATGAACACCGGGGAGCTGTTTTTT | CASSLGRMNTGELFF
TRBJ2-5 | NA | few | TRBV7-8 | TGTGCCAGCAGTAAAACGACCCTAGCGAAGAGGACGGAGGAGACCCAGTACTTC | CASSKTTLAKRTEETQYF
TRBJ2-3 | TRBD1 | few | TRBV6-5 | TGTGCCAGCAGTTACTCTTGGACAGGGATTGGGACCACAGATACGCAGTATTTT | CASSYSWTGIGTTDTQYF
TRBJ2-7 | TRBD2 | few | TRBV5-1 | TGCGCCAGCAGCTACACTAGCGGGAGCCCCCTCGAGCAGTACTTC | CASSYTSGSPLEQYF
TRBJ2-5 | TRBD1 | NA | TRBV29-1 | TGCAGCGTAATTTCCGGACAGGGAGAGACCCAGTACTTC | CSVISGQGETQYF
TRBJ1-2 | TRBD1 | few | TRBV7-9 | TGTGCCAGCAGCTTAGACCTCACCGGGACAGGGGGCTTC | CASSLDLTGTGGF
TRBJ2-5 | TRBD2 | few | TRBV7-9 | TGTGCCAGCAGCCCAGAACTAGCGGGAGGTCGTCAAGAGACCCAGTACTTC | CASSPELAGGRQETQYF
TRBJ1-4 | NA | many | TRBV3-1 | TGTGCCAGCAGCCAGCAGGGGTATGAAAAACTGTTTTTT | CASSQQGYEKLFF
TRBJ1-2 | NA | few | TRBV12-3/TRBV12-4 | TGTGCCAGCAGCCTACCCCGGACAACTGGCTACACCTTC | CASSLPRTTGYTF
TRBJ2-7 | TRBD2 | few | TRBV6-5 | TGTGCCAGCAGTTACGCTCCGGGACTAGCCTACGAGCAGTACTTC | CASSYAPGLAYEQYF
TRBJ2-2 | TRBD2 | few | TRBV27 | TGTGCCAGCAGTTGGGACCCGTCGGGGGGGAGCACCGGGGAGCTGTTTTTT | CASSWDPSGGSTGELFF
TRBJ2-7 | TRBD2 | few | TRBV10-3 | TGTGCCATCAGTGAGGGGGACTACCAGCAGTACTTC | CAISEGDYQQYF
TRBJ2-1 | TRBD2 | NA | TRBV4-3 | TGCGCCAGCAGCCAAGATCATACTAGCGGTTCGATGGTGGTCTTC | CASSQDHTSGSMVVF
TRBJ2-7 | TRBD1 | NA | TRBV5-1 | TGCGCCAGCAGCTCCGGGACAGGGATATACGAGCAGTACTTC | CASSSGTGIYEQYF
TRBJ2-2 | NA | many | TRBV7-9 | TGTGCCAGCAGCTTAACGAGAACCGGGGAGCTGTTTTTT | CASSLTRTGELFF
TRBJ2-7 | NA | NA | TRBV18 | TGTGCCAGCTCACCAATGGCAGGCCCCCTGCACTTC | CASSPMAGPLHF
TRBJ2-3 | TRBD2 | once | TRBV20-1 | TGCAGTGATACTAGCGGATCCTCTAGCACAGATACGCAGTATTTT | CSDTSGSSSTDTQYF
TRBJ2-7 | NA | NA | TRBV5-5 | TGTGCCAGCAGCATTTCCCAGGGGGGGTCCTACGAGCAGTACTTC | CASSISQGGSYEQYF
TRBJ2-3 | NA | many | TRBV29-1 | TGCAGCGTTTTAGACAACACAGATACGCAGTATTTT | CSVLDNTDTQYF
TRBJ2-1 | NA | NA | TRBV10-3 | TGTGCCACCAGGGGCGGGTCTAATGAGCAGTTCTTC | CATRGGSNEQFF
TRBJ2-3 | NA | NA | TRBV3-1 | TGTGCCAGCAGCCTCCAGGGGGGCAAAGATACGCAGTATTTT | CASSLQGGKDTQYF
TRBJ2-7 | TRBD2 | NA | TRBV20-1 | TGCAGTGCTAGCACCCCCGGGACTAGCGTTTACGAGCAGTACTTC | CSASTPGTSVYEQYF
TRBJ1-4 | NA | few | TRBV18 | TGTGCCAGCTCAACGAATGAAAAACTGTTTTTT | CASSTNEKLFF
TRBJ1-5 | TRBD1 | NA | TRBV7-9 | TGTGCCAGCAGCAGAGACAGGGGCCCCCTCAATCAGCCCCAGCATTTT | CASSRDRGPLNQPQHF
TRBJ2-1 | TRBD2 | NA | TRBV4-2 | TGTGCCAGCAGCCAAGCGGGAGGGCCATTGGATGAGCAGTTCTTC | CASSQAGGPLDEQFF
TRBJ2-7 | TRBD2 | NA | TRBV28 | TGTGCCAGCAGTTGGGTTGTGACTAGCGGGATTTCCTACGAGCAGTACTTC | CASSWVVTSGISYEQYF
TRBJ2-5 | TRBD2 | NA | TRBV5-5 | TGTGCCAGCATCCACAGTCCGGGACTAGGAGAGACCCAGTACTTC | CASIHSPGLGETQYF
TRBJ2-1 | TRBD2 | NA | TRBV15 | TGTGCCACCAGCAGAGAACCAGCGGGAGCCTACAATGAGCAGTTCTTC | CATSREPAGAYNEQFF
TRBJ2-7 | TRBD2 | many | TRBV27 | TGTGCCAGCAGTCGTCTAGCGGGAGGTTACGAGCAGTACTTC | CASSRLAGGYEQYF
TRBJ2-7 | NA | once | TRBV9 | TGTGCCAGCAGCCAAATACAACTTCGGGAGCAGTACTTC | CASSQIQLREQYF
TRBJ2-1 | NA | few | TRBV20-1 | TGCAGTGCTAGAGATGGAAACAACAATGAGCAGTTCTTC | CSARDGNNNEQFF
TRBJ1-1 | TRBD1 | NA | TRBV5-1 | TGCGCCAGCAGCCCCCGGACAGGGGTCTCCCCTGAAGCTTTCTTT | CASSPRTGVSPEAFF
TRBJ1-2 | NA | many | TRBV5-1 | TGCGCCAGCAGCTCGGACAGATTAAACTATGGCTACACCTTC | CASSSDRLNYGYTF
TRBJ2-7 | TRBD2 | NA | TRBV12-3/TRBV12-4 | TGTGCCAGCAGCCCGGCTAGCGGCCCCTACGAGCAGTACTTC | CASSPASGPYEQYF